The 7 T cell receptor beta chains in this list originate from one sample, sequenced in a study of graft-versus-host responses after intestinal transplantation. No cognate antigen is known for these TCRs. The protocol was immunoSEQ multiplex PCR, while the TCRdb copy is restricted to in-frame clones and leaves out a portion. The table has fewer than 95,000 clones, less than 95% seen once. The material sequenced was unstimulated CD4+ T cells sorted from spleen or lymph node cells, taken before transplant. The receptors derive from a human donor who was the organ donor for an intestinal transplant.

The rearrangement links TRBV19 to TRBJ2-6; 10 nucleotides line up with TRBD1. CDR1 and CDR2 (germline): LNHDA, SQIVND (reference sequence). The CDR3 totals 17 residues. Trimming removed 7 bases from V and 2 bases from J; junction bases left unmatched: 8. CDR3 nucleotide sequence: TGTGCCAGTATCCCCGGGACAGGGGCACCTGGGGCCAACGTCCTGACTTTC. It translates to CASIPGTGAPGANVLTF.

The chain uses TRBV6-6 and TRBJ2-2; 9 nucleotides align to TRBD1. The ends lost 5 bases at V and 2 bases at J; junction bases unmatched: 3. The CDR3 consists of 15 residues. The germline gives CDR1 MNHNY, CDR2 SVGAGI (reference sequence). The CDR3 reads CASSTGQGNTGELFF. Here the CDR3 DNA reads TGTGCCAGCAGTACGGGACAGGGAAACACCGGGGAGCTGTTTTTT.

The gene calls are TRBV5-5 and TRBJ1-2; 7 positions agree with TRBD1. The trim removed 7 bases at V and 4 bases at J, leaving 10 bases unmatched. Germline V gene data show CDR1 as SGHKS and CDR2 as YYEKEE (reference sequence). The CDR3 is 14 amino acids. In nucleotides, the CDR3 is TGTGCCAGCCAAAGGGGGACAGATCGCTATGGCTACACCTTC. It yields the protein CASQRGTDRYGYTF.

The chain employs TRBV28 and TRBJ2-1; 12 nucleotides line up with TRBD2. The CDR3 runs 16 residues. V gave up 6 bases and J gave up 6 bases; unmatched junction bases: 9. The germline CDR1 and CDR2 sequences are MDHEN and SYDVKM. CDR3 sequence reads: CASRPGLAGISNEQFF. The DNA of the CDR3 is TGTGCCAGCAGGCCCGGACTAGCGGGGATTAGCAATGAGCAGTTCTTC.

The rearrangement links TRBV15 to TRBJ2-5; D possibly corresponds to TRBD1 (6 bases). CDR1 and CDR2 from the germline V gene are LNHNV and YYDKDF (reference sequence). This CDR3 region has 17 residues. V was shortened by 0 bases and J by 2 bases, with 16 bases between the two germline ends. The CDR3 nucleotides are TGTGCCACCAGCAGAGATCGCATCTTAGGGACACAAGAGACCCAGTACTTC. Its protein product is CATSRDRILGTQETQYF.

This rearrangement joins TRBV29-1 to TRBJ2-1; D remains unclear. Trimming shortened V by 6 bases and J by 7 bases, and 22 bases separated the two germline ends. The germline V gene has CDR1 SQVTM and CDR2 ANQGSEA. This CDR3 comprises 15 residues. The CDR3 bases are TGCAGCGTCCCCTATAGGGCGCGACTCGGGAATGAGCAGTTCTTC. Translating it yields CSVPYRARLGNEQFF.

The chain links TRBV5-8 to TRBJ1-4, with unresolved D. Looked up from germline, CDR1 is SGHTS and CDR2 is YDEGEE. The CDR3 length is 13 residues. Trimming removed 3 bases from V and 7 bases from J, with 10 bases in between. For the CDR3, the DNA is TGTGCCAGCAGCTCCCGGGTGGTTGAAAAACTGTTTTTT. Encoded protein: CASSSRVVEKLFF.